Listed below are T cell receptor beta chains from one sample, sequenced in a study of cytomegalovirus exposure and HLA in healthy donors. This table comes from immunoSEQ multiplex PCR, and its TCRdb copy is limited to in-frame clones, with some not included. The sample gives around 200,000 clones, 80% to 85% of which show up once; about 1.6% is in the top ten. The sample comprised PBMCs. These receptors were collected from a middle-aged man in good health and CMV-seronegative. CDR3s include the opening cysteine and the closing phenylalanine or tryptophan. The order of the fields is clone size, V gene, D gene, CDR3 length, J gene, CDR3 protein, CDR3 DNA. The D gene is left open where the match is weak. Rows give clone size only sometimes, using once, few, many, or a class for an expanded clone.

>once|TRBV7-8|TRBD2|16|TRBJ2-7
CASNPRGLAAFYEQYF
TGTGCCAGCAACCCAAGGGGACTAGCGGCTTTTTACGAGCAGTACTTC
>-|TRBV7-8|TRBD2|16|TRBJ2-7
CASSLGVAGGPNEQYF
TGTGCCAGCAGCTTAGGAGTAGCGGGAGGGCCTAATGAGCAGTACTTC
>-|TRBV19|TRBD1|15|TRBJ1-5
CASSSDVRGPQPQHF
TGTGCCAGTAGTTCGGATGTGAGGGGGCCTCAGCCCCAGCATTTT
>few|TRBV6-6|-|14|TRBJ1-1
CASSFPSGYTEAFF
TGTGCCAGCAGCTTTCCCTCAGGGTACACTGAAGCTTTCTTT
>-|TRBV7-2|TRBD1|14|TRBJ2-7
CASSLYWDSYEQYF
TGTGCCAGCAGCTTATATTGGGACAGCTACGAGCAGTACTTC
>few|TRBV4-1|TRBD1|18|TRBJ2-6
CASSQGAQGAYGANVLTF
TGCGCCAGCAGCCAAGGTGCTCAGGGGGCCTATGGGGCCAACGTCCTGACTTTC
>-|TRBV9|-|16|TRBJ2-7
CASSVGPPDRFYEQYF
TGTGCCAGCAGCGTAGGTCCCCCGGACAGATTCTACGAGCAGTACTTC
>-|TRBV10-2|TRBD2|13|TRBJ2-7
CAVRTSGPNEQYF
TGCGCCGTTAGGACTAGCGGTCCCAACGAGCAGTACTTC
>-|TRBV9|-|16|TRBJ2-1
CASSENTFSSYNEQFF
TGTGCCAGCAGCGAGAATACTTTTAGCTCCTACAATGAGCAGTTCTTC
>-|TRBV9|TRBD2|16|TRBJ2-3
CASSGLTSVRADTQYF
TGTGCCAGCAGCGGGCTTACTAGCGTTCGAGCAGATACGCAGTATTTT
>-|TRBV29-1|TRBD1|13|TRBJ2-2
CSVDRGGTGELFF
TGCAGCGTGGACAGGGGAGGGACCGGGGAGCTGTTTTTT
>-|TRBV7-3|-|14|TRBJ2-7
CASSPGGGAHEQYF
TGTGCCAGCAGCCCCGGTGGAGGGGCCCACGAGCAGTACTTC
>-|TRBV4-1|TRBD2|17|TRBJ2-3
CASSQGILAGVTDTQYF
TGCGCCAGCAGCCAAGGGATTTTAGCGGGGGTCACAGATACGCAGTATTTT
>once|TRBV18|-|16|TRBJ2-1
CASSPTSSRSYNEQFF
TGTGCCAGCTCACCGACTTCGTCCCGCTCCTACAATGAGCAGTTCTTC
>-|TRBV10-1|TRBD1|16|TRBJ1-2
CASSEWTGSGDYGYTF
TGCGCCAGCAGTGAGTGGACAGGGTCTGGCGACTATGGCTACACCTTC
>once|TRBV14|-|13|TRBJ1-2
CASSQALNYGYTF
TGTGCCAGCAGCCAAGCCCTTAACTATGGCTACACCTTC
>-|TRBV27|TRBD2|16|TRBJ2-7
CASSPASGRSSYEQYF
TGTGCCAGCAGTCCAGCTAGCGGGCGTAGCTCCTACGAGCAGTACTTC
>-|TRBV19|TRBD1|17|TRBJ1-6
CASSTPGQGAYNSPLHF
TGCGCCAGTAGTACCCCGGGACAGGGGGCCTATAATTCACCCCTCCACTTT
>-|TRBV5-4|-|15|TRBJ2-7
CASSLTAGLFGEQYF
TGTGCCAGCAGCTTGACGGCGGGGTTATTTGGGGAGCAGTACTTC
>-|TRBV25-1|-|14|TRBJ1-2
CASSEYASGARYTF
TGTGCCAGCAGTGAATATGCCTCGGGAGCCAGGTACACCTTC
>-|TRBV7-9|TRBD2|17|TRBJ2-5
CASSLALGSGRRETQYF
TGTGCCAGCAGCTTAGCGTTGGGTAGCGGGAGACGAGAGACCCAGTACTTC
>-|TRBV18|TRBD2|18|TRBJ2-5
CASSPRRNSGGGAETQYF
TGTGCCAGCTCACCACGGAGAAATTCGGGCGGGGGGGCGGAGACCCAGTACTTC
>-|TRBV7-2|-|13|TRBJ1-2
CASSPDRAYGYTF
TGTGCCAGCAGCCCCGACAGAGCCTATGGCTACACCTTC
>-|TRBV28|-|19|TRBJ1-6
CASSAGITQGEAWNSPLHF
TGTGCCAGCAGCGCGGGCATCACACAGGGAGAAGCGTGGAATTCACCCCTCCACTTT
>-|TRBV5-5|TRBD1|14|TRBJ1-4
CASSLQGWNEKLFF
TGTGCCAGCAGCTTACAGGGGTGGAATGAAAAACTGTTTTTT
>-|TRBV28|TRBD1|16|TRBJ2-2
CASSLDRGLSTGELFF
TGTGCCAGCAGTTTAGACAGGGGGCTAAGCACCGGGGAGCTGTTTTTT
>-|TRBV29-1|-|16|TRBJ2-3
CSVEDLLLGRGDTQYF
TGCAGCGTTGAAGATCTTCTCTTGGGTAGAGGGGATACGCAGTATTTT
>-|TRBV9|TRBD2|15|TRBJ2-1
CASSPRDYSYNEQFF
TGTGCCAGCAGCCCCCGGGACTACTCCTACAATGAGCAGTTCTTC
>-|TRBV7-3|TRBD1|15|TRBJ2-3
CASSSGTDSTDTQYF
TGTGCCAGCAGCTCGGGGACAGATAGCACAGATACGCAGTATTTT
>-|TRBV2|TRBD2|14|TRBJ2-3
CARSRSGSQDTQYF
TGTGCCAGATCGCGTAGCGGGAGCCAAGATACGCAGTATTTT
>-|TRBV5-1|TRBD1|14|TRBJ1-6
CASSGRDRGSPLHF
TGCGCCAGCAGCGGCCGGGACAGGGGCTCACCCCTCCACTTT